This T cell receptor (beta chain) was captured by sequencing in a study of T cells in Graves' hyperthyroidism and ophthalmopathy. Study findings and constraints: In validation, the model predicted ophthalmopathy. These predictions came a median roughly six months before onset. The majority of expanded thyroid clonotypes above 0.001 also appeared in blood.

Template material for amplifying TCR beta CDR3 regions consisted of RNA transcripts. Using the HTBI primer set, a first-round RT-PCR was run on the TCR CDR3. TCRdb used MiXCR to reprocess the multiplex PCR reads, holding one entry per CDR3 protein. The table includes hundreds of thousands of distinct CDR3 sequences, approximately 40% detected once. Concerning this clonotype: Its antigen is unidentified.

There are 15 residues in the CDR3. V shed 6 bases, J shed 4 bases, and the junction held 10 bases outside the gene matches. Material: blood. The chain couples TRBV12-3 or TRBV12-4 to TRBJ2-7; 9 bases align to TRBD2. The clonotype comes from a man between 18 and 29 years old with Graves' hyperthyroidism. CDR3 sequence: CASRVREGRRYEQYF. CDR3 in DNA: TGTGCCAGCAGGGTGCGGGAGGGCCGTAGGTACGAGCAGTACTTC.